One and the same sample provided the 29 T cell receptor beta chains below, sequenced in a study of blood T cell repertoires in COVID-19. TCRdb keeps only in-frame clones here, not all; method: immunoSEQ multiplex PCR. Of 200,000 to 250,000 clones in the sample, about 85% are singletons; the top ten hold roughly 2.7%. Sequencing was carried out using PBMCs or T cells enriched from blood (not recorded which). These receptors all come from a woman aged 30 to 39 who had recovered from COVID-19.

The chain combines TRBV9 with TRBJ1-4; D might be TRBD1 (6 bases). Per the germline V gene, CDR1 is SGDLS and CDR2 is YYNGEE. The CDR3 consists of 16 residues. The ends were cut back, 4 bases at V and 4 bases at J, with 17 bases in the middle. CDR3 region: CASSPDRKEDNEKLFF. The CDR3 DNA reads TGTGCCAGCAGCCCTGACAGGAAGGAGGATAATGAAAAACTGTTTTTT.

The chain has TRBV12-5 and TRBJ2-2; D possibly corresponds to TRBD1 (6 bases). The V and J ends lost 1 base and 3 bases respectively, with 6 bases between them. The CDR3 totals 14 residues. The germline V gene has CDR1 LGHNT and CDR2 FRNRAP. CDR3 loop: CASGLGQDTGELFF. CDR3 in DNA: TGTGCTAGTGGTTTGGGACAGGACACCGGGGAGCTGTTTTTT.

This clone has more than one count but fewer than ten. The chain has TRBV10-3 and TRBJ1-5, with 7 bases aligning to TRBD1. V lost 0 bases, J lost 7 bases, and 6 bases stayed unmatched. This CDR3 has 15 residues. Per the germline V gene, CDR1 is ENHRY and CDR2 is SYGVKD. The CDR3 is CAISESGTEFQPQHF. Written as DNA, the CDR3 is TGTGCCATCAGTGAGTCGGGGACAGAGTTCCAGCCCCAGCATTTT.

This clone is a singleton in its sample. The chain carries TRBV7-3 and TRBJ2-4; the match to TRBD1 covers 9 bases. The CDR3 has 12 residues. Trimming cost V 5 bases and J 13 bases; bases outside gene matches: 6. The V gene's germline CDR1 is SGHTA and CDR2 FQGTGA. CDR3 sequence reads: CASSAPGTGQYF. For the CDR3, the DNA is TGTGCCAGCAGCGCCCCCGGGACAGGGCAGTACTTC.

The J gene is TRBJ2-3, the V gene TRBV6-1; no reliable D call. The CDR3 consists of 15 residues. The germline V gene encodes CDR1 MNHNS and CDR2 SASEGT. V gave up 3 bases and J gave up 0 bases, with 10 bases separating them. The DNA for the CDR3 is TGTGCCAGCAGTGATGGTATAACTAGCACAGATACGCAGTATTTT. It encodes CASSDGITSTDTQYF.

Only one count was recorded for this clone. The chain employs TRBV6-2 or TRBV6-3 and TRBJ2-3, with 7 bases aligning to TRBD2. CDR3 length: 15 residues. Germline CDR1 and CDR2: MNHEY and SVGEGT. The V segment lost 4 bases and the J segment 5 bases; nucleotides outside the gene matches: 9. CDR3 loop: CASSFPGTKGDTQYF. The CDR3 DNA is TGTGCCAGCAGTTTCCCCGGGACTAAAGGAGATACGCAGTATTTT.

V usage is TRBV5-1 and J usage is TRBJ1-3; D remains ambiguous. Germline V gene lookup returns CDR1 SGHRS and CDR2 YFSETQ. The CDR3 contains 13 residues. V lost 0 bases and J 8 bases, leaving 9 bases between the germline ends. The CDR3 coding sequence is TGCGCCAGCAGCTTGGCCGGAGCGGACACCATATATTTT. This translates into CASSLAGADTIYF.

This clone was found once. This chain connects TRBV7-3 to TRBJ2-1; a weak D match, TRBD2 (6 bases). This CDR3 has 13 amino acids. Trimming removed 5 bases from V and 8 bases from J, with 13 bases in between. CDR1 and CDR2 from the germline V gene are SGHTA and FQGTGA. The CDR3 is CASSQLASDEQFF. CDR3 DNA sequence: TGTGCCAGCAGCCAACTAGCTTCCGATGAGCAGTTCTTC.

The chain uses TRBV27 and TRBJ1-1; 10 nucleotides align to TRBD1. CDR1 is MNHEY and CDR2 is SMNVEV in the germline V gene (reference sequence). There are 15 residues in the CDR3. V lost 5 bases to trimming and J lost 6 bases; unmatched junction nucleotides: 9. DNA for the CDR3: TGTGCCAGCAGTACAAGACAGGGGGCGCGGGCTGAAGCTTTCTTT. Its translation: CASSTRQGARAEAFF.

CDR3 amino acids: CASSLVGHTDTQYF. The CDR3 region has the DNA TGTGCCAGCAGCTTAGTTGGCCATACAGATACGCAGTATTTT. The V and J genes are TRBV7-2 and TRBJ2-3, with D uncertain. Germline V lookup: CDR1 SGHTA, CDR2 FQGNSA. The CDR3 loop spans 14 amino acids. Between the trimmed V and J ends, which lost 1 base and 3 bases, there was a span of 8 bases.

The count of this clone is one. This chain joins TRBV10-3 and TRBJ2-1; a possible D gene is TRBD2 (6 bases). In germline, CDR1 is ENHRY, CDR2 SYGVKD. The ends were cut back, 2 bases at V and 6 bases at J, with 11 bases in the middle. CDR3 length equals 14 residues. CDR3 sequence: CAISEGGSLNEQFF. DNA for the CDR3: TGTGCCATCAGTGAGGGGGGGAGCCTCAATGAGCAGTTCTTC.

The chain uses TRBV5-5 and TRBJ2-1, with 11 positions matching TRBD1. Germline V gives CDR1 SGHKS, CDR2 YYEKEE (reference sequence). CDR3 length equals 15 residues. Losses at the gene ends were 1 base for V and 7 bases for J; bases not matched to a gene: 4. The CDR3 spells CASSLNGQGANEQFF. CDR3 coding DNA: TGTGCCAGCAGCTTGAATGGACAGGGGGCAAATGAGCAGTTCTTC.

V and J are TRBV3-1 (or the pseudogene TRBV3-2) and TRBJ2-2; D is possibly TRBD1 (6 bases). CDR1 and CDR2 (germline): LGHDT, YNNKEL (reference sequence). Trimming left V 3 bases short and J 5 bases short, with 19 bases between. This CDR3 comprises 17 residues. The CDR3 nucleotides read TGTGCCAGCAGCCATCGTGGGACACACTTTCGGACCGGGGAGCTGTTTTTT. Its translation is CASSHRGTHFRTGELFF.

This rearrangement joins TRBV6-5 to TRBJ1-4; no definite D call. This CDR3 contains 14 residues. Trimming stripped 5 bases from V and 8 bases from J, with 15 bases between. Germline values: CDR1 MNHEY, CDR2 SVGAGI. The CDR3 is CASSHVREGEKLFF. The DNA for the CDR3 is TGTGCCAGCAGTCACGTTAGGGAGGGAGAAAAACTGTTTTTT.

The rearrangement uses TRBV7-2 and TRBJ1-1; tentatively, D is TRBD1 (5 bases). Germline V CDR1 and CDR2: SGHTA, FQGNSA. Trimming stripped 5 bases from V and 2 bases from J, with 18 bases between. This CDR3 has 16 residues. CDR3 sequence (DNA): TGTGCCAGCAGCCTCCACGGGGGGATGACCAACACTGAAGCTTTCTTT. Its protein product is CASSLHGGMTNTEAFF.

The V and J genes are TRBV5-1 and TRBJ2-5; 7 bases are shared with TRBD2. The germline V gene has CDR1 SGHRS and CDR2 YFSETQ. Trimming cost V 4 bases and J 5 bases; bases outside gene matches: 11. The length of the CDR3 is 15 residues. The CDR3 coding sequence is TGCGCCAGCAGCCCCCGACACTCGCGGGGGGAGACCCAGTACTTC. Translating gives CASSPRHSRGETQYF.

CDR3 bases: TGTGCCAGCAGCTCTAGCGGGGGGGATCACAATGAGCAGTTCTTC. Its translation is CASSSSGGDHNEQFF. The chain is built from TRBV7-3 and TRBJ2-1, with 12 nucleotides matching TRBD2. Germline V CDR1 and CDR2: SGHTA, FQGTGA. Germline trimming cut 4 bases from V and 5 bases from J; bases unmatched to any gene: 3. The CDR3 has 15 residues.

The rearrangement joins TRBV6-1 to TRBJ1-5, with D maybe TRBD1 (6 bases). CDR1 MNHNS and CDR2 SASEGT come from the germline V gene. V was trimmed by 2 bases and J by 5 bases, leaving 13 bases between them. CDR3 length: 15 amino acids. CDR3 protein: CASSENHGGHQPQHF. In DNA, the CDR3 is TGTGCCAGCAGTGAAAATCACGGGGGGCATCAGCCCCAGCATTTT.

This rearrangement joins TRBV3-1 (or the pseudogene TRBV3-2) to TRBJ2-7; 8 nucleotides match TRBD1. This CDR3 has 15 residues. Germline-derived CDR1 and CDR2 are LGHDT and YNNKEL (reference sequence). The V segment lost 4 bases and the J segment 3 bases; nucleotides outside the gene matches: 8. The CDR3 here is CASSLGQGPGYEQYF. The CDR3 coding sequence is TGTGCCAGCAGCCTCGGACAGGGTCCTGGCTACGAGCAGTACTTC.

The genes are TRBV9 and TRBJ2-7; 9 bases are shared with TRBD2. Germline V gene data show CDR1 as SGDLS and CDR2 as YYNGEE. The CDR3 runs 14 residues. V lost 6 bases to trimming and J lost 4 bases; unmatched junction nucleotides: 8. CDR3 sequence: CASTRGTSSYEQYF. CDR3 DNA sequence: TGTGCCAGCACCCGGGGGACTAGCAGTTACGAGCAGTACTTC.

This clone was counted a single time. The chain links TRBV11-3 to TRBJ1-1; 7 bases are shared with TRBD1. With 5 bases clipped from V and 6 bases from J, the junction kept 6 bases outside the gene matches. The CDR3 totals 13 residues. CDR1 and CDR2 (germline): SGHNT, YENEEA. CDR3 loop: CASSRGPNAEAFF. The DNA for the CDR3 is TGTGCCAGCAGCAGGGGGCCTAACGCTGAAGCTTTCTTT.

CDR3 coding DNA: TGCAGCGTTGATGACAATTCCTACGAGCAGTACTTC. Translation: CSVDDNSYEQYF. V is TRBV29-1 and J is TRBJ2-7; unclear D gene. The V end lost 3 bases, the J end lost 1 base, and 7 bases lay between the germline ends. Germline loops: CDR1 SQVTM, CDR2 ANQGSEA. The length of the CDR3 is 12 residues.

Points on this clone: Other DNA sequences within the sample encode an identical CDR3. The chain couples TRBV19 to TRBJ1-2, with TRBD1 matching 8 bases. Germline CDR1 LNHDA, CDR2 SQIVND (reference sequence). CDR3 length equals 13 residues. Germline trimming cut 5 bases from V and 3 bases from J; bases unmatched to any gene: 2. CDR3 loop: CASSPGGDYGYTF. The CDR3 DNA reads TGTGCCAGTAGTCCAGGGGGCGACTATGGCTACACCTTC.

The chain carries TRBV9 and TRBJ2-2, with 7 nucleotides matching TRBD1. Germline CDR1 and CDR2: SGDLS and YYNGEE. This CDR3 contains 16 residues. Unmatched junction bases numbered 6, after V lost 0 bases and J lost 4 bases. The CDR3 region is CASSVAPTGSTGELFF. DNA of the CDR3: TGTGCCAGCAGCGTAGCCCCGACAGGGAGCACCGGGGAGCTGTTTTTT. The variable domain in full, with the rest retrieved from reference TRBV9 and TRBJ2-2, is DSGVTQTPKHLITATGQRVTLRCSPRSGDLSVYWYQQSLDQGLQFLIQYYNGEERAKGNILERFSAQQFPDLHSELNLSSLELGDSALYFCASSVAPTGSTGELFFGEGSRLTVL.

For this clone: This CDR3 is also generated by other DNA sequences in the sample. The V gene is TRBV27, the J gene TRBJ1-6; D remains ambiguous. Trimming stripped 3 bases from V and 8 bases from J, with 8 bases between. Germline V gene lookup returns CDR1 MNHEY and CDR2 SMNVEV (reference sequence). The CDR3 runs 13 residues. The CDR3 DNA sequence: TGTGCCAGCAGTTTCCGAGACTATTCACCCCTCCACTTT. Translated: CASSFRDYSPLHF.

In this sample, this clone turned up a few times. V is TRBV7-9 and J is TRBJ2-5; 7 bases are a match to TRBD2. Germline CDR1 SEHNR, CDR2 FQNEAQ (reference sequence). Losses at the gene ends were 5 bases for V and 4 bases for J; bases not matched to a gene: 7. This CDR3 comprises 14 residues. The CDR3 sequence: CASSDRGRAETQYF. The CDR3 nucleotides are TGTGCCAGCAGCGACCGGGGGAGGGCAGAGACCCAGTACTTC.

The J gene is TRBJ1-2, the V gene TRBV19; D unclear. V lost 6 bases to trimming and J lost 0 bases, with 8 bases between them. This CDR3 contains 13 residues. CDR1 and CDR2 (germline): LNHDA, SQIVND (reference sequence). The CDR3 DNA follows: TGTGCCAGTAGGCCCGGGGCTAACTATGGCTACACCTTC. This gives the protein CASRPGANYGYTF. The entire variable domain, with the rest obtained from reference TRBV19 and TRBJ1-2, is as follows: DGGITQSPKYLFRKEGQNVTLSCEQNLNHDAMYWYRQDPGQGLRLIYYSQIVNDFQKGDIAEGYSVSREKKESFPLTVTSAQKNPTAFYLCASRPGANYGYTFGSGTRLTVV.

This clone has only one observation. The CDR3 is CASSKGERGGMVDTQYF. CDR3 DNA: TGTGCCAGCAGCAAAGGGGAGCGGGGGGGCATGGTAGATACGCAGTATTTT. The V call is TRBV21-1, the J call TRBJ2-3; the table gives TRBD2 as D, unverified against the DNA. TRBV21-1 is designated a pseudogene. This CDR3 has 17 residues.

V gene TRBV19 combines with J gene TRBJ2-7, with 9 nucleotides matching TRBD1. V shed 10 bases and J 2 bases; nucleotides not matched to a gene: 9. CDR1 and CDR2 (germline): LNHDA, SQIVND (reference sequence). The CDR3 consists of 14 residues. The CDR3 spells CATRGQGGTYEQYF. Written as DNA, the CDR3 is TGTGCCACCAGGGGACAGGGTGGTACCTACGAGCAGTACTTC.